The clone carrying this TCR beta chain appeared once. Its antigen is unidentified. Generated by immunoSEQ multiplex PCR, the TCRdb table keeps only in-frame clones and is missing some. This table holds tens of thousands of clones, roughly 79% found once. These data are taken from a study of vaccination effects on CD4 cells after COVID-19. Antigen-specific CD4+ T cells were expanded (with viral peptide pools) by the ViraFEST assay ahead of sequencing. The culture ran for roughly ten days, and then CD4+ T cells were isolated. Nucleocapsid antibodies were negative in the vaccine recipients, who had never had SARS-CoV-2 infection. Wells of more than 1.5 million PBMC each were grown with about 9.8 IU/ml IL-2 and roughly 9.9 ug/ml peptides. The authors exchanged half the medium for IL-2 medium on days 3 and 7. CDR1 and CDR2 (germline): LGHDT, YNNKEL (reference sequence). The CDR3 has 15 amino acids. Trimming removed 4 bases from V and 3 bases from J, with 15 bases in between.

The rearrangement joins TRBV3-1 (or the pseudogene TRBV3-2) to TRBJ1-2, with D maybe TRBD1 (5 bases). The sample was CD4+ T cells from PBMCs cultured with SARS-CoV-2 spike peptides, taken before COVID-19 vaccination. The sequence was obtained from a human donor who received a COVID-19 vaccine. CDR3 in DNA: TGTGCCAGCAGCCCAGCCGGGACGGGTTACTATGGCTACACCTTC. It codes for CASSPAGTGYYGYTF.